This TCR beta chain is drawn from a study of response to subunit inactivated influenza vaccine. Study-wide results and caveats: It was suggested by the authors that few new T cells are recruited by each seasonal influenza vaccination.

Per germline, CDR1 MNHEY and CDR2 SMNVEV (reference sequence). Trimming removed 0 bases from V and 5 bases from J, with 13 bases in between. The CDR3 extends over 15 amino acids. MiXCR, applied by TCRdb to the RT-PCR reads, yields one record per CDR3 protein. The sample includes about 500,000 distinct CDR3 sequences, about 15% of them seen just once. This clonotype turned up a few times. The antigen remains undetermined. The origin of this receptor is a man in his fifties or sixties who received an inactivated influenza vaccine. Sequences were derived from CD4+ T cells sorted from PBMCs, sampled approximately 25 months after vaccination. V and J are TRBV27 and TRBJ1-2; maybe TRBD1 (6 bases). The CDR3 coding sequence is TGTGCCAGCAGTTTATCGGTGGACAGCCGGTATGGCTACACCTTC. It encodes CASSLSVDSRYGYTF.